This section outlines one TCR beta chain sequence together with its context. This entry is derived from a study of T-cell memory formation after mild COVID-19. V lost 5 bases, J lost 6 bases, and 12 bases lay in between. The germline V gene has CDR1 LNHDA and CDR2 SQIVND (reference sequence). This CDR3 region has 13 residues. TCRdb independently ran MiXCR on the 5' RACE reads; one entry per CDR3 protein. The top ten hold 20% to 25% of the sample, which has some 350,000 distinct CDR3 sequences, around a sixth seen once. The receptor comes from a man in his late teens or twenties who had mild COVID-19 (a few samples of this study predate the infection). Cell type and time point are not known. The chain joins TRBV19 to TRBJ2-3; D perhaps matches TRBD2 (6 bases). The sample consisted of PBMCs or a T cell subset sorted from them (not recorded which). The CDR3 is CASSPMGGDTQYF. The CDR3 DNA is TGTGCCAGTAGTCCCATGGGAGGCGATACGCAGTATTTT.